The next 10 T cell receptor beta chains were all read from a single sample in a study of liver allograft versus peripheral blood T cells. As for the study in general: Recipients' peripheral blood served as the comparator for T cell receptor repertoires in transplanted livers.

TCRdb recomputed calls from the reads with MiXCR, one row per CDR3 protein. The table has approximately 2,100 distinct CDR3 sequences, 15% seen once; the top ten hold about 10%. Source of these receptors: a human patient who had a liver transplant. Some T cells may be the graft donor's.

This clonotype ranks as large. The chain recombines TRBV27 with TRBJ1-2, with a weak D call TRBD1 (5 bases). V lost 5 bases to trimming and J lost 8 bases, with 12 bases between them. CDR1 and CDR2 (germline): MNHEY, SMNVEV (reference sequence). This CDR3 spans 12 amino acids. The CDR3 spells CASSRRDGGYTF. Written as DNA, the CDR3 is TGTGCCAGCAGTCGCCGGGACGGAGGCTACACCTTC.

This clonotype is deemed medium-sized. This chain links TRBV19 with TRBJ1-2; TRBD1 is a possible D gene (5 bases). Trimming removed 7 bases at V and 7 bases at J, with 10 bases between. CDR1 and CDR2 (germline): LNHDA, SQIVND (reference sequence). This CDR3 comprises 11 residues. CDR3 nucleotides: TGTGCCAGTATTGGGGACGGTGGCTACACCTTC. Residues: CASIGDGGYTF.

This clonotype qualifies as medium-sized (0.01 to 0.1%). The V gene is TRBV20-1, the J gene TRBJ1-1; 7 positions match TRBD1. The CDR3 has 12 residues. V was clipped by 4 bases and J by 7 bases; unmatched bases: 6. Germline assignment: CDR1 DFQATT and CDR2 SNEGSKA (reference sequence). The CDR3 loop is CSATDRADEAFF. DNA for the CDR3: TGCAGTGCTACAGACAGGGCTGATGAAGCTTTCTTT.

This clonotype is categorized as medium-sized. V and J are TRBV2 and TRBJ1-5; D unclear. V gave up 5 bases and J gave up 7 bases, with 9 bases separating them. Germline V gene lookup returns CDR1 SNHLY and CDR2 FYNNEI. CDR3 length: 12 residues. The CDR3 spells CASSSLRQPQHF. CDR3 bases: TGTGCCAGCAGTTCACTTAGACAGCCCCAGCATTTT.

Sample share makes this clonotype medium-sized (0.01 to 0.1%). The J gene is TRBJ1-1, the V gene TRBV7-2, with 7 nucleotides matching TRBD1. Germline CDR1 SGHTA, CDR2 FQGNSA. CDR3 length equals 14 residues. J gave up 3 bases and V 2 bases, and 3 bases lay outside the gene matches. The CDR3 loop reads CASSLRQGDTEAFF. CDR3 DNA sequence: TGTGCCAGCAGCTTACGACAGGGAGACACTGAAGCTTTCTTT.

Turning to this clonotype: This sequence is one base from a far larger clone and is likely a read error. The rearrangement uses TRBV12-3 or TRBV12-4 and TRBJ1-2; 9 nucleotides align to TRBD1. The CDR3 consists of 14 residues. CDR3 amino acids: CTSSSADRGSGYTF. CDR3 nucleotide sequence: TGTACCAGCAGTTCCGCGGACAGGGGCAGCGGCTACACCTTC.

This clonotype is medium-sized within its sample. CDR3 DNA: TGTGCCATCAGTGGAGGAATGGGCAGGGGGAACACTGAAGCTTTCTTT. Encoded protein: CAISGGMGRGNTEAFF. The chain uses TRBV10-3 and TRBJ1-1; tentative D call: TRBD1 (6 bases). Germline loops: CDR1 ENHRY, CDR2 SYGVKD. This CDR3 has 16 amino acids. Between the trimmed V and J ends, which lost 4 bases and 1 base, there was a span of 16 bases.

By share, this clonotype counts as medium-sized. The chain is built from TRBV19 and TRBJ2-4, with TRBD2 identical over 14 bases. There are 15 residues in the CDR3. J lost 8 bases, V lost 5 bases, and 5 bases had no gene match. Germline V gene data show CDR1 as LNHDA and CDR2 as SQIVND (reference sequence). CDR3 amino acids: CASSSGTSGGDIQYF. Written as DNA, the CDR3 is TGTGCCAGTAGTTCCGGGACTAGCGGGGGTGACATTCAGTACTTC.

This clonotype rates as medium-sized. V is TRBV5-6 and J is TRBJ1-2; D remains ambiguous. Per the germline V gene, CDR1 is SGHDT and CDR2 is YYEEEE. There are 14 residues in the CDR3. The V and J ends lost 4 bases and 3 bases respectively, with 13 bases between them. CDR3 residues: CASSREEGYYGYTF. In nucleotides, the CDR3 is TGTGCCAGCAGCAGGGAGGAGGGCTACTATGGCTACACCTTC.

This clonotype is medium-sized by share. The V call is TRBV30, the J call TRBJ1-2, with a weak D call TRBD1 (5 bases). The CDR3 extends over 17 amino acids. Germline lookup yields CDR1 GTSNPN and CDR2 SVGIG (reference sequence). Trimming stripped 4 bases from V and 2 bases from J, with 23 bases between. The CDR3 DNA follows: TGTGCCTGGAACCATCTCCGGGACCAAAGACCCAACTATGGCTACACCTTC. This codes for CAWNHLRDQRPNYGYTF. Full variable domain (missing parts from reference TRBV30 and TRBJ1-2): SQTIHQWPATLVQPVGSPLSLECTVEGTSNPNLYWYRQAAGRGLQLLFYSVGIGQISSEVPQNLSASRPQDRQFILSSKKLLLSDSGFYLCAWNHLRDQRPNYGYTFGSGTRLTVV.